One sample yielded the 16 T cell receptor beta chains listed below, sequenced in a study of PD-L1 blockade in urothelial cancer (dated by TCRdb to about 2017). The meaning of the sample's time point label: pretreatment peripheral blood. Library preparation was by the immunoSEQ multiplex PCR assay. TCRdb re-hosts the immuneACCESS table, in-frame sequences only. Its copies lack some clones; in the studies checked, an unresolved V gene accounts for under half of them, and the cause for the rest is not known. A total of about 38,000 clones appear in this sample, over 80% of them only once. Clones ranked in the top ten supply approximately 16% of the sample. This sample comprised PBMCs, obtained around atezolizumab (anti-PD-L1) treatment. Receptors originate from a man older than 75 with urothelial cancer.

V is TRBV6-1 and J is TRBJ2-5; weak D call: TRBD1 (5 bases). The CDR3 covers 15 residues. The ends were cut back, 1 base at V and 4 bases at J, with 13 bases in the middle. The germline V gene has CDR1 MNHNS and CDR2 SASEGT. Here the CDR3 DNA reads TGTGCCAGCAGTGAAGACAGGTGGGGTGCAGAGACCCAGTACTTC. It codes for CASSEDRWGAETQYF.

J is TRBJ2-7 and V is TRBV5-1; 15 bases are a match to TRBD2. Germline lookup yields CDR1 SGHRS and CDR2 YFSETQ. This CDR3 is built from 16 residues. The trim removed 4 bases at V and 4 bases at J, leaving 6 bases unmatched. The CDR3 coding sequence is TGCGCCAGCAGCGGGGGACTAGCGGGAGGCCTATACGAGCAGTACTTC. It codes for CASSGGLAGGLYEQYF.

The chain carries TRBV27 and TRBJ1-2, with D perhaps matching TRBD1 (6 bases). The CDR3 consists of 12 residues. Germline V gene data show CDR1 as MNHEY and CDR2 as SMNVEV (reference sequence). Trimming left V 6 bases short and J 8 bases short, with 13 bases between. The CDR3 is CASRPQGGGYTF. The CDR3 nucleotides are TGTGCCAGCAGACCGCAAGGGGGAGGCTACACCTTC.

The CDR3 DNA follows: TGTGCCAGCAGCTGGGACAGCCTCACCGGGGAGCTGTTTTTT. Amino acid sequence: CASSWDSLTGELFF. V and J are TRBV7-9 and TRBJ2-2, with TRBD1 matching over 7 bases. CDR3 size: 14 residues. The V and J ends lost 4 bases and 4 bases, in that order; junction bases with no gene match: 3. Per the germline V gene, CDR1 is SEHNR and CDR2 is FQNEAQ (reference sequence).

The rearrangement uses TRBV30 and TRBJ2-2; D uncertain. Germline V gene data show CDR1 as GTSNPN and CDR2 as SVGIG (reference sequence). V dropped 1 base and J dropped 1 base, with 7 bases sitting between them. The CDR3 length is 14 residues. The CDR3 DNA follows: TGTGCCTGGAGTGGAACACAGAACACCGGGGAGCTGTTTTTT. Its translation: CAWSGTQNTGELFF.

The CDR3 bases are TGTGCCAGTAGTATTACGGGGACAGGGACCTACGAGCAGTACTTC. Its translation is CASSITGTGTYEQYF. V usage is TRBV19 and J usage is TRBJ2-7; TRBD1 matches 9 bases. After removal of 3 bases from V and 2 bases from J, the junction contained 5 bases not matched to a gene. There are 15 residues in the CDR3. The germline CDR1 and CDR2 sequences are LNHDA and SQIVND (reference sequence).

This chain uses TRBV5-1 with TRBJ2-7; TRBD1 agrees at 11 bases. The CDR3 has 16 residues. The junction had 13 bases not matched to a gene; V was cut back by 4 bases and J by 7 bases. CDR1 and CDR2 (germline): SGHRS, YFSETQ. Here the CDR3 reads CASSQGTGGAVEEQYF. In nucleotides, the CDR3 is TGCGCCAGCAGCCAAGGGACAGGGGGAGCCGTGGAGGAGCAGTACTTC.

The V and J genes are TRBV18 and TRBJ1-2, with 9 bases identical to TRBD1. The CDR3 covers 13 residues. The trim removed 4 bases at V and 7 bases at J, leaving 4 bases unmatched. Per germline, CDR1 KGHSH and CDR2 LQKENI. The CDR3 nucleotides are TGTGCCAGCTCACAAACAGGGGGCTTTGGCTACACCTTC. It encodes CASSQTGGFGYTF.

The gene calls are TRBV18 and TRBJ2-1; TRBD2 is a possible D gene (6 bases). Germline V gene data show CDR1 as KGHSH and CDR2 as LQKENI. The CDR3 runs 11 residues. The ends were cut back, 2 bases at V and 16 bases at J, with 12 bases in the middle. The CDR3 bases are TGTGCCAGCTCACCAAACGGAGCGGGTTTCTTC. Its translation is CASSPNGAGFF.

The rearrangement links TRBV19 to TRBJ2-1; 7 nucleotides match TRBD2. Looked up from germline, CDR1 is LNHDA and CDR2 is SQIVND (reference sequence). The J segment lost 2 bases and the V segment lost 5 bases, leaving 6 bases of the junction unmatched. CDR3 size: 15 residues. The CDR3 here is CASSETSWPYNEQFF. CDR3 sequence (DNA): TGTGCCAGTAGTGAGACTAGCTGGCCCTACAATGAGCAGTTCTTC. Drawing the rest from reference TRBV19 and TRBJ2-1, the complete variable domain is DGGITQSPKYLFRKEGQNVTLSCEQNLNHDAMYWYRQDPGQGLRLIYYSQIVNDFQKGDIAEGYSVSREKKESFPLTVTSAQKNPTAFYLCASSETSWPYNEQFFGPGTRLTVL.

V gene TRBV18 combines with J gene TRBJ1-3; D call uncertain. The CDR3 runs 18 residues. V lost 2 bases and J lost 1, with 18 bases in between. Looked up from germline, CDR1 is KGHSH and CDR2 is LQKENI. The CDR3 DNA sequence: TGTGCCAGCTCACCATACGCCTCCCATCAGACATCTGGAAACACCATATATTTT. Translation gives CASSPYASHQTSGNTIYF. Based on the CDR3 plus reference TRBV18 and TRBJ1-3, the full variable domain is NAGVMQNPRHLVRRRGQEARLRCSPMKGHSHVYWYRQLPEEGLKFMVYLQKENIIDESGMPKERFSAEFPKEGPSILRIQQVVRGDSAAYFCASSPYASHQTSGNTIYFGEGSWLTVV.

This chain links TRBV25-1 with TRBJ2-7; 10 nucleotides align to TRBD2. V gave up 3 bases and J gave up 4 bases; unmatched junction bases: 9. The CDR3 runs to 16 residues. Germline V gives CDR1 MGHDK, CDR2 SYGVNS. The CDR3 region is CASSDSSASGSYEQYF. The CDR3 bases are TGTGCCAGCAGTGATTCCTCGGCTAGCGGGAGTTACGAGCAGTACTTC.

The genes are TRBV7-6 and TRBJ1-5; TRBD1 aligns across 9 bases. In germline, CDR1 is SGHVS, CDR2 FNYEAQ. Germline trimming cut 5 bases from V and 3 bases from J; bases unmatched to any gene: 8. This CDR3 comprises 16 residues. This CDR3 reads CASSETGTGNNQPQHF. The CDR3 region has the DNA TGTGCCAGCAGCGAGACCGGGACAGGGAACAATCAGCCCCAGCATTTT.

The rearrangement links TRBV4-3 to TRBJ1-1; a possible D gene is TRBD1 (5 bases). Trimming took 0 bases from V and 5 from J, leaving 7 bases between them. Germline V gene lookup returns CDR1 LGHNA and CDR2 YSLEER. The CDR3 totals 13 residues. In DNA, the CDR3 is TGCGCCAGCAGCCAAGATAAGGGGACTGAAGCTTTCTTT. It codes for CASSQDKGTEAFF.

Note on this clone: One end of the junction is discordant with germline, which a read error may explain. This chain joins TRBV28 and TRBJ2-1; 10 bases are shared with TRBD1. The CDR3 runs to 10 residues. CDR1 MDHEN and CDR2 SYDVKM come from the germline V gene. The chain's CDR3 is CAVGGDRGIF. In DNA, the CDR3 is TGTGCTGTGGGAGGGGACAGGGGAATCTTC.

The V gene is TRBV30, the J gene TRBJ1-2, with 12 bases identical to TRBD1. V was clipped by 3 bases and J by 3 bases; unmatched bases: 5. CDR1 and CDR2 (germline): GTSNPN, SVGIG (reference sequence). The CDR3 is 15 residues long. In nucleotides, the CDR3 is TGTGCCTGGAGGGGACAGGGGGCGCAGGACTATGGCTACACCTTC. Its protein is CAWRGQGAQDYGYTF. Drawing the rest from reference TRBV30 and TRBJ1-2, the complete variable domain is SQTIHQWPATLVQPVGSPLSLECTVEGTSNPNLYWYRQAAGRGLQLLFYSVGIGQISSEVPQNLSASRPQDRQFILSSKKLLLSDSGFYLCAWRGQGAQDYGYTFGSGTRLTVV.